These 10 T cell receptor beta chains originate from one sample sequenced in a study of Graves' ophthalmopathy and Graves' hyperthyroidism. TCR beta CDR3 amplification used RNA transcripts. First-round RT-PCR relied on HTBI primers, and a second-round multiplex PCR came next. In TCRdb, the multiplex PCR reads were re-called with MiXCR into one record per CDR3 protein. The profile shows some 250,000 distinct CDR3 sequences, around 50% of them singletons. The sample comprised peripheral blood. All receptors come from an adult man with Graves' ophthalmopathy.

Regarding this clonotype: A much larger clone is a single base away; this may be a read error. The chain carries TRBV5-6 and TRBJ2-7; unclear D gene. The CDR3 has 12 amino acids. Germline-derived CDR1 and CDR2 are SGHDT and YYEEEE. The CDR3 loop reads CASSVTTYGQYF. The CDR3 nucleotides read TGTGCCAGCAGCGTGACAACCTACGGGCAGTACTTC.

As concerns this clonotype: Germline and junction disagree at one end, which may indicate a read error. The CDR3 protein is CASRPTRGAETQYF. The CDR3 nucleotides read TGCGCCAGCAGACCGACGAGGGGCGCGGAGACCCAGTACTTC. V gene TRBV9 combines with J gene TRBJ2-5; D may correspond to TRBD1 or TRBD2 (5 bases each). Germline CDR1 SGDLS, CDR2 YYNGEE. The CDR3 spans 14 residues.

In this sample, this clonotype turned up many times. The chain has TRBV10-3 and TRBJ2-7; no firm D call. CDR1 ENHRY and CDR2 SYGVKD come from the germline V gene. CDR3 length: 12 residues. V lost 0 bases and J lost 2, with 2 bases in between. The CDR3 DNA reads as TGTGCCATCAGTGAGTCCACCTACGAGCAGTACTTC. Its translation is CAISESTYEQYF.

The chain employs TRBV28 and TRBJ1-1; 11 bases are shared with TRBD1. J gave up 4 bases and V 6 bases, and 7 bases lay outside the gene matches. The CDR3 spans 15 residues. Per the germline V gene, CDR1 is MDHEN and CDR2 is SYDVKM. The CDR3 region is CASRRTGGQGTEAFF. The CDR3 DNA sequence: TGTGCCAGCAGGCGGACAGGGGGCCAGGGCACTGAAGCTTTCTTT.

The chain employs TRBV2 and TRBJ1-1; D ambiguous. The germline gives CDR1 SNHLY, CDR2 FYNNEI. This CDR3 contains 16 residues. Trimming removed 6 bases from V and 6 bases from J, with 23 bases in between. The DNA for the CDR3 is TGTGCCAGCAGCTTGGCCGTCTTAGCACCAGAGGCTGAAGCTTTCTTT. Translation: CASSLAVLAPEAEAFF.

The chain employs TRBV25-1 and TRBJ1-2; D not certain. Germline CDR1 MGHDK, CDR2 SYGVNS. This CDR3 region has 12 residues. The germline V and J ends were trimmed by 8 bases and 4 bases, with 11 bases remaining between them. CDR3 residues: CASRTQTYGYTF. The CDR3 bases are TGTGCCAGCCGGACCCAGACCTATGGCTACACCTTC.

In its sample, this clonotype was seen many times. V gene TRBV15 combines with J gene TRBJ2-5; D unclear. The V gene's germline CDR1 is LNHNV and CDR2 YYDKDF (reference sequence). V was cut by 0 bases and J by 5 bases, with 4 bases left in between. This CDR3 contains 12 residues. The CDR3 sequence is CATSRDTETQYF. DNA for the CDR3: TGTGCCACCAGCAGAGATACGGAGACCCAGTACTTC.

The chain joins TRBV3-1 to TRBJ1-3; weak D call: TRBD1 (6 bases). The germline V gene encodes CDR1 LGHDT and CDR2 YNNKEL (reference sequence). The V gene lost 3 bases and the J gene lost 4 bases, with 10 bases spanning the gap. This CDR3 is 14 amino acids long. The DNA for the CDR3 is TGTGCCAGCAGCCAGGGGGCGAACGGAAACACCATATATTTT. It is translated as CASSQGANGNTIYF.

This clonotype was found once. The V call is TRBV7-2, the J call TRBJ2-6, with D possibly being TRBD2 (7 bases). The CDR3 is 18 residues long. V lost 4 bases and J lost 0, with 16 bases in between. Germline lookup yields CDR1 SGHTA and CDR2 FQGNSA. The CDR3 DNA sequence: TGTGCCAGCAGCTCAGATGGGGGGGCCAGCTCTGGGGCCAACGTCCTGACTTTC. Its protein is CASSSDGGASSGANVLTF. Variable domain in full (rest from reference TRBV7-2 and TRBJ2-6): GAGVSQSPSNKVTEKGKDVELRCDPISGHTALYWYRQSLGQGLEFLIYFQGNSAPDKSGLPSDRFSAERTGGSVSTLTIQRTQQEDSAVYLCASSSDGGASSGANVLTFGAGSRLTVL.

The rearrangement links TRBV10-3 to TRBJ1-5; 9 bases match TRBD1. Trimming cost V 10 bases and J 4 bases; bases outside gene matches: 8. The CDR3 sequence is 14 residues long. The germline V gene has CDR1 ENHRY and CDR2 SYGVKD. The CDR3 nucleotides are TGTGCCACCAGGGGACAGGGTGGAAATCAGCCCCAGCATTTT. Its translation: CATRGQGGNQPQHF.